What follows is one T cell receptor beta chain and its context. cDNA prepared by RNA extraction and subsequent reverse transcription served as the template for sequencing. Method: immunoSEQ multiplex PCR; TCRdb's copy keeps in-frame clones and lacks some. The sample carries approximately 120,000 clones, roughly 50% recorded once. This sample was included in a study of CD8+ T cells in alopecia areata. The source is a human donor with alopecia areata. The sample was NKG2D-low CD8+ T cells sorted from blood.

CDR3 sequence reads: CSARKEQPQHF. The CDR3 region has the DNA TGCAGTGCTAGAAAAGAACAGCCCCAGCATTTT. This rearrangement joins TRBV20-1 to TRBJ1-5, with D unclear. The CDR3 has 11 amino acids. V shed 2 bases and J shed 7 bases, with 6 bases lying between them. Per germline, CDR1 DFQATT and CDR2 SNEGSKA (reference sequence).